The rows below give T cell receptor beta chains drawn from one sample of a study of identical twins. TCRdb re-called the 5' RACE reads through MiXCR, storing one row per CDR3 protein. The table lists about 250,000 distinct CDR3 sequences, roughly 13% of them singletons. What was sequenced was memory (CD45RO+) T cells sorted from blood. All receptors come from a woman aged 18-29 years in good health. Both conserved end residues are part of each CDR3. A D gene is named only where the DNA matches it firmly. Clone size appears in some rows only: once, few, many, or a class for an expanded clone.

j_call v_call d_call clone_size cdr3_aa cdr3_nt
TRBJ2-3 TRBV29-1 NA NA CSALAGGGTDTQYF TGCAGCGCCTTGGCCGGGGGTGGCACAGATACGCAGTATTTT
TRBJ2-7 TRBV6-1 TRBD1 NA CASCPGDRYSYEQYF TGTGCCTCCTGCCCCGGGGACAGGTACTCCTACGAGCAGTACTTC
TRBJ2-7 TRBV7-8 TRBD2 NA CASSSLQLGLAVYEQYF TGTGCCAGCAGCTCATTGCAGTTGGGACTAGCGGTATACGAGCAGTACTTC
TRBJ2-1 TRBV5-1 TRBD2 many CASFERTSGGGEQFF TGCGCCTCGTTCGAGCGGACTAGCGGGGGGGGTGAGCAGTTCTTC
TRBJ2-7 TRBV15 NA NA CATSEGTSYEQYF TGTGCCACCAGCGAAGGGACTTCCTACGAGCAGTACTTC
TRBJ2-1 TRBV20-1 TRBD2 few CSASRSVQRGDNEQFF TGCAGTGCTAGTAGGTCGGTCCAGCGGGGGGACAATGAGCAGTTCTTC
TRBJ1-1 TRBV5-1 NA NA CASSSTGTVEAFF TGCGCCAGCAGCTCGACCGGGACGGTAGAAGCTTTCTTT
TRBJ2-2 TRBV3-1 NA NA CASSQLAINTGELFF TGTGCCAGCAGCCAACTAGCGATAAACACCGGGGAGCTGTTTTTT
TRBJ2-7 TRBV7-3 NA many CASSGTRSSGEQYF TGTGCCAGCAGCGGGACACGGTCTTCGGGTGAGCAGTACTTC
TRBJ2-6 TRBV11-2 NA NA CASSLTAPGPISGANVLTF TGTGCCAGCAGCTTAACCGCTCCGGGACCAATCTCTGGGGCCAACGTCCTGACTTTC
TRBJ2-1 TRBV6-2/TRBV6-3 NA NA CASISTRRNNEQFF TGTGCCAGCATTTCGACTCGCAGAAACAATGAGCAGTTCTTC